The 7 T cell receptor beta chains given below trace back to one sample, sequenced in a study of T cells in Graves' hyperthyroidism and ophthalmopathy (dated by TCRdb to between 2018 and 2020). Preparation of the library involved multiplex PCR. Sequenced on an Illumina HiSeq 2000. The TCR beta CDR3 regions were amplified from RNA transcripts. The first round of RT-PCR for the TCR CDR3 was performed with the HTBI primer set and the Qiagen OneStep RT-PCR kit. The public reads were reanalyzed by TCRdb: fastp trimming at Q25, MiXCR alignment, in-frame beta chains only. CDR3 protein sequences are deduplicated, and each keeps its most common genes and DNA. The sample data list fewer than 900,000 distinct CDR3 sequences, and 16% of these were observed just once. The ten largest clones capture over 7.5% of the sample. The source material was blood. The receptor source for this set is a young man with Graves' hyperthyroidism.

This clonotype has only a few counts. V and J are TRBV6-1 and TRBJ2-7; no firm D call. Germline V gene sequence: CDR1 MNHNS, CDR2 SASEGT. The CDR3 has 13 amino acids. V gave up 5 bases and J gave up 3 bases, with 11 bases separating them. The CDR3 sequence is CASSFGRYYEQYF. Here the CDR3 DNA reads TGTGCCAGCAGTTTCGGGCGTTACTACGAGCAGTACTTC.

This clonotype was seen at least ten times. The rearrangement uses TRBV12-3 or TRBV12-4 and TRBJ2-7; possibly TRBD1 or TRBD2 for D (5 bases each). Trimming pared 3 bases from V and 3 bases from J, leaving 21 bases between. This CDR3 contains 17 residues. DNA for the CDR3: TGTGCCAGCAGTTTCCGTCGGGGCAGCAGCCAAAGCTACGAGCAGTACTTC. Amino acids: CASSFRRGSSQSYEQYF.

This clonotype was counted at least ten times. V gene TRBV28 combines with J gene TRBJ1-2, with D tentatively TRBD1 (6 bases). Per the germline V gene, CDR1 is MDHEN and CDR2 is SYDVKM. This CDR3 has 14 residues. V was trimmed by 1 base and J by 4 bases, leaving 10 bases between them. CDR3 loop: CASSLSGTSYGYTF. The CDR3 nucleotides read TGTGCCAGCAGTTTATCCGGGACAAGCTATGGCTACACCTTC.

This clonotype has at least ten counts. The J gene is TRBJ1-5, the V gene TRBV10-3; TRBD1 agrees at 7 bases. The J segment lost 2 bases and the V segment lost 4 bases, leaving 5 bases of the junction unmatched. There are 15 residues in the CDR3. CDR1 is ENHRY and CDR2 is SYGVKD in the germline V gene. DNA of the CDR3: TGTGCCATCAGTGGGGCAGGGGGAGGCAATCAGCCCCAGCATTTT. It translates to CAISGAGGGNQPQHF.

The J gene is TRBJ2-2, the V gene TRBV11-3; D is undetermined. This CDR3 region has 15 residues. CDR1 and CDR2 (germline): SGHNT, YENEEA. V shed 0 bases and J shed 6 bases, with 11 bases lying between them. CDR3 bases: TGTGCCAGCAGCTTAGATGGGCCTCGAGCCGGGGAGCTGTTTTTT. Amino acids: CASSLDGPRAGELFF.

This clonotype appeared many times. The CDR3 DNA reads TGTGCCATCAAAGGGACAGCTTCCTCCTACGAGCAGTACTTC. Its protein is CAIKGTASSYEQYF. The chain uses TRBV28 and TRBJ2-7; 7 bases line up with TRBD1. CDR3 length equals 14 residues. V shed 10 bases and J 0 bases; nucleotides not matched to a gene: 9. Germline V gives CDR1 MDHEN, CDR2 SYDVKM.

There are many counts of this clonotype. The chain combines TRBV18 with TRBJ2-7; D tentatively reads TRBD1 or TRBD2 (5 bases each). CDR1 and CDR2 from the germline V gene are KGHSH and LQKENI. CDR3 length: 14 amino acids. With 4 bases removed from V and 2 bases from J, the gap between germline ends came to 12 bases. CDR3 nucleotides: TGTGCCAGCTCACAATCCGGGGCCACCTACGAGCAGTACTTC. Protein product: CASSQSGATYEQYF.